The 18 T cell receptor beta chains in this list originate from one sample, sequenced in a study of spatial heterogeneity in lung cancer. TCRdb passed the 5' RACE reads through MiXCR, listing each CDR3 protein once. The sample lists thousands of distinct CDR3 sequences, approximately 20% seen once, with 55% to 75% in the top ten. Time point reported: sample taken at primary tumor resection. Tumor, nontumor lung or frozen PBMC supplied whole RNA that was sequenced unsorted. The source material was PBMCs, sampled at surgery. Every receptor here comes from a male donor with early-stage non-small cell lung cancer.

This clonotype turned up a few times. The V and J genes are TRBV28 and TRBJ1-5; D gene ambiguous. Trimming left V 2 bases short and J 7 bases short, with 9 bases between. Germline V gene sequence: CDR1 MDHEN, CDR2 SYDVKM. The CDR3 has 13 residues. The CDR3 here is CASSLTGRQPQHF. The CDR3 coding sequence is TGTGCCAGCAGTTTAACGGGGAGGCAGCCCCAGCATTTT.

The V and J genes are TRBV20-1 and TRBJ1-2; D is unresolved. CDR1 is DFQATT, CDR2 SNEGSKA, per germline (reference sequence). The ends were cut back, 3 bases at V and 8 bases at J, with 10 bases in the middle. The CDR3 spans 11 residues. The CDR3 spells CSASGMEGYTF. The DNA of the CDR3 is TGCAGTGCTAGTGGGATGGAGGGCTACACCTTC.

In its sample, this clonotype was seen many times. The J gene is TRBJ1-6, the V gene TRBV30, with D unclear. This CDR3 has 15 amino acids. V was trimmed by 3 bases and J by 4 bases, leaving 13 bases between them. CDR1 and CDR2 from the germline V gene are GTSNPN and SVGIG (reference sequence). The CDR3 DNA reads as TGTGCCTGGAGCCACGAGACACTGTATAATTCACCCCTCCACTTT. Translating it yields CAWSHETLYNSPLHF.

This clonotype came up a few times. This rearrangement joins TRBV5-1 to TRBJ2-6; 9 bases are a match to TRBD1. J gave up 0 bases and V 4 bases, and 11 bases lay outside the gene matches. Germline CDR1 SGHRS, CDR2 YFSETQ. CDR3 length: 19 residues. The CDR3 region is CASSPLGQGILSGANVLTF. DNA for the CDR3: TGCGCCAGCAGCCCCCTGGGACAGGGAATACTCTCTGGGGCCAACGTCCTGACTTTC.

This clonotype was detected ten times or more. V usage is TRBV5-6 and J usage is TRBJ2-1; 8 positions match TRBD2. CDR1 is SGHDT, CDR2 YYEEEE, per germline. The CDR3 contains 14 residues. The V segment lost 4 bases and the J segment 8 bases; nucleotides outside the gene matches: 8. This CDR3 is CASSPGLAGYEQFF. Here the CDR3 DNA reads TGTGCCAGCAGCCCCGGACTAGCCGGCTATGAGCAGTTCTTC.

This clonotype qualifies as large (0.1 to 1%). This chain connects TRBV12-3 or TRBV12-4 to TRBJ1-1; D may be TRBD1 (5 bases). Trimming took off 3 bases at V and 6 bases at J, with 14 bases between the two ends. The CDR3 contains 14 residues. DNA for the CDR3: TGTGCCAGCAGTTTTGGGGCTGGGCGCCCTGAAGCTTTCTTT. This sequence encodes CASSFGAGRPEAFF.

The chain has TRBV14 and TRBJ2-1; 7 nucleotides align to TRBD1. The CDR3 consists of 15 residues. CDR1 SGHDN and CDR2 FVKESK come from the germline V gene. Losses at the gene ends were 1 base for V and 0 bases for J; bases not matched to a gene: 0. The chain's CDR3 is CASSQGDSSYNEQFF. CDR3 in DNA: TGTGCCAGCAGCCAAGGGGACAGCTCCTACAATGAGCAGTTCTTC.

In its sample, this clonotype was seen a few times. This sequence joins TRBV12-3 or TRBV12-4 and TRBJ2-3, with D uncertain. The V and J ends lost 4 bases and 10 bases respectively, with 9 bases between them. CDR3 length equals 11 residues. CDR3 sequence (DNA): TGTGCCAGCAGTTCTAGAGGCGCGCAGTATTTT. This gives the protein CASSSRGAQYF.

This clonotype was counted ten times or more. The J gene is TRBJ1-5, the V gene TRBV2; D remains ambiguous. The V end lost 4 bases, the J end lost 4 bases, and 8 bases lay between the germline ends. The germline V gene encodes CDR1 SNHLY and CDR2 FYNNEI. This CDR3 comprises 13 residues. The CDR3 nucleotides read TGTGCCAGCAGTGGACGGATTAATCAGCCCCAGCATTTT. Translating it yields CASSGRINQPQHF.

The CDR3 nucleotides read TGTGCCAGCAGCTTGGACTGGCAAAGCACAGATACGCAGTATTTT. Translation gives CASSLDWQSTDTQYF. The chain is built from TRBV5-4 and TRBJ2-3; D ambiguous. Germline V gene lookup returns CDR1 SGHNT and CDR2 YYREEE (reference sequence). V lost 0 bases, J lost 0 bases, and 8 bases lay in between. The CDR3 extends over 15 amino acids.

Of note for this clonotype: A read error may be the cause here, since a much bigger clone is one base away. The chain links TRBV3-1 to TRBJ1-3; 7 bases agree with TRBD1. This CDR3 region has 13 residues. Germline V lookup: CDR1 LGHDT, CDR2 YNNKEL (reference sequence). The CDR3 DNA reads TGTGCCAGCAGCCAAAACAGGGGTGACACCAAATATTTT. Translation gives CASSQNRGDTKYF. Full variable domain (rest looked up from reference TRBV3-1 and TRBJ1-3): DTAVSQTPKYLVTQMGNDKSIKCEQNLGHDTMYWYKQDSKKFLKIMFSYNNKELIINETVPNRFSPKSPDKAHLNLHINSLELGDSAVYFCASSQNRGDTKYFGEGSWLTVV.

As regards this clonotype: Since a much larger clone is just one base distant, this may be a read error. The genes are TRBV4-3 and TRBJ2-3, with 8 nucleotides matching TRBD2. This CDR3 is built from 14 residues. Germline CDR1 LGHNA, CDR2 YSLEER. DNA for the CDR3: TGCGCCAGCAGCCAAGCCAGAGCGGGAGATACGCAGAATTTT. It encodes CASSQARAGDTQNF.

This clonotype was observed many times. This chain uses TRBV20-1 with TRBJ2-1; perhaps D is TRBD1 or TRBD2 (5 bases each). Trimming shortened V by 5 bases and J by 6 bases, and 20 bases separated the two germline ends. The CDR3 runs to 15 residues. Germline V CDR1 and CDR2: DFQATT, SNEGSKA (reference sequence). In DNA form, the CDR3 reads TGCAGTGCTCCAGACCGGGAAAGGGGCGTCAATGAGCAGTTCTTC. Protein: CSAPDRERGVNEQFF.

This clonotype is categorized as medium-sized. V and J are TRBV4-3 and TRBJ2-7; D not certain. The CDR3 runs to 13 residues. The germline CDR1 and CDR2 sequences are LGHNA and YSLEER. Trimming took 0 bases from V and 9 from J, leaving 12 bases between them. The CDR3 nucleotides are TGCGCCAGCAGCCAAGAAGATTCTTCTTGGCAGTACTTC. Protein sequence: CASSQEDSSWQYF.

This clonotype was counted only a few times. The chain is built from TRBV12-3 or TRBV12-4 and TRBJ1-1, with D unclear. The CDR3 runs 14 residues. V dropped 2 bases and J dropped 2 bases, with 9 bases sitting between them. DNA for the CDR3: TGTGCCAGCAGTTTACCACAGTCAAACACTGAAGCTTTCTTT. Encoded protein: CASSLPQSNTEAFF.

This clonotype was counted once. The chain carries TRBV5-1 and TRBJ1-5; the D gene is possibly TRBD1 (5 bases). Germline loops: CDR1 SGHRS, CDR2 YFSETQ. V dropped 4 bases and J dropped 1 base, with 15 bases sitting between them. This CDR3 is 16 amino acids long. CDR3 sequence: CASSPVGGGSNQPQHF. The CDR3 DNA sequence: TGCGCCAGCAGCCCGGTTGGGGGTGGGAGCAATCAGCCCCAGCATTTT.

This clonotype came up a few times. V is TRBV11-3 and J is TRBJ2-2; 7 nucleotides match TRBD1. The CDR3 covers 15 residues. The V gene's germline CDR1 is SGHNT and CDR2 YENEEA. Losses at the gene ends were 4 bases for V and 4 bases for J; bases not matched to a gene: 6. The CDR3 sequence: CASSYRGPSTGELFF. The CDR3 bases are TGTGCCAGCAGCTACAGGGGCCCCAGCACCGGGGAGCTGTTTTTT.

This clonotype has only a few counts. The chain joins TRBV5-1 to TRBJ2-3; unclear D gene. Germline V gene sequence: CDR1 SGHRS, CDR2 YFSETQ. The V and J ends lost 4 bases and 2 bases respectively, with 14 bases between them. The CDR3 extends over 15 amino acids. DNA for the CDR3: TGCGCCAGCAGCCCCCCGACAACGTCCACAGATACGCAGTATTTT. It specifies CASSPPTTSTDTQYF.